Listed here are 25 T cell receptor beta chains from one sample, sequenced in a study of sequential checkpoint blockade in melanoma. TCRdb's table, derived via immunoSEQ multiplex PCR, lists solely in-frame clones and lacks some. The sample holds 8,500 to 10,000 clones, about 71% seen once. The treatment here: randomized to nivolumab then ipilimumab (arm A) or the reverse (arm B). Source: CD8+ T cells sorted from blood (inferred from file names), taken from a patient given nivolumab and ipilimumab in sequence. The receptors here all came from a human donor with melanoma.

This clone was observed a single time. The V gene is TRBV6-5, the J gene TRBJ2-2, with D unresolved. Per the germline V gene, CDR1 is MNHEY and CDR2 is SVGAGI. Trimming pared 2 bases from V and 7 bases from J, leaving 11 bases between. The CDR3 runs 14 residues. DNA for the CDR3: TGTGCCAGCAGTTACACTATCGGCGGCGGGGAGCTGTTTTTT. Translating gives CASSYTIGGGELFF.

The sample holds one count of this clone. The rearrangement joins TRBV4-3 to TRBJ2-3; 10 bases map to TRBD2. V lost 2 bases to trimming and J lost 5 bases; unmatched junction nucleotides: 10. The CDR3 contains 17 residues. Germline CDR1 reads LGHNA; CDR2 reads YSLEER. The CDR3 DNA is TGCGCCAGCAGCCAACGAGCGGGAGGGCCCCTCGGAGATACGCAGTATTTT. It encodes CASSQRAGGPLGDTQYF.

J is TRBJ2-7 and V is TRBV9; TRBD1 aligns across 9 bases. CDR3 length: 14 amino acids. Germline CDR1 and CDR2: SGDLS and YYNGEE. The V gene end was trimmed by 0 bases and the J gene end by 6 bases; junction bases not matched to a gene: 4. Written as DNA, the CDR3 is TGTGCCAGCAGCGTAGCAGGGACAGGGATCGAGCAGTACTTC. It specifies CASSVAGTGIEQYF. The full variable domain, in which reference TRBV9 and TRBJ2-7 provide the parts outside the CDR3, is DSGVTQTPKHLITATGQRVTLRCSPRSGDLSVYWYQQSLDQGLQFLIQYYNGEERAKGNILERFSAQQFPDLHSELNLSSLELGDSALYFCASSVAGTGIEQYFGPGTRLTVT.

The V call is TRBV7-8, the J call TRBJ2-7; D unclear. The CDR3 covers 11 residues. Germline CDR1 and CDR2: SGHVS and FQNEAQ. Trimming took 4 bases from V and 2 from J, leaving 3 bases between them. In nucleotides, the CDR3 is TGTGCCAGCAGCTCCACCTACGAGCAGTACTTC. Protein product: CASSSTYEQYF.

The chain is built from TRBV29-1 and TRBJ2-3; 8 nucleotides line up with TRBD1. The V gene's germline CDR1 is SQVTM and CDR2 ANQGSEA. Trimming cost V 6 bases and J 7 bases; bases outside gene matches: 12. The CDR3 is 14 residues long. CDR3 nucleotides: TGCAGCGTCCGCCTGGGACGACAGGGGAATACGCAGTATTTT. Translation gives CSVRLGRQGNTQYF.

The rearrangement uses TRBV11-2 and TRBJ2-7; D is ambiguous. This CDR3 is built from 13 residues. V lost 5 bases to trimming and J lost 4 bases, with 12 bases between them. Germline CDR1 reads SGHAT; CDR2 reads FQNNGV. CDR3 in amino acids: CASSPPAAYEQYF. Here the CDR3 DNA reads TGTGCCAGCAGCCCCCCCGCGGCATACGAGCAGTACTTC.

This clone occurred once. This sequence joins TRBV30 and TRBJ1-6; D gene unclear. This CDR3 is 12 amino acids long. The germline gives CDR1 GTSNPN, CDR2 SVGIG (reference sequence). Deletions cut 2 bases from V and 9 bases from J, with 8 bases between. DNA for the CDR3: TGTGCCTGGAGTCAGACTATTTCACCCCTCCACTTT. Translating gives CAWSQTISPLHF.

In this sample, this clone turned up a few times. This chain connects TRBV7-9 to TRBJ2-7; D is ambiguous. The germline V and J ends were trimmed by 5 bases and 5 bases, with 13 bases remaining between them. CDR3 length: 13 amino acids. Germline V gene data show CDR1 as SEHNR and CDR2 as FQNEAQ (reference sequence). The CDR3 DNA is TGTGCCAGCAGCCCCTCCTACCTCGACGAGCAGTACTTC. Translation: CASSPSYLDEQYF.

V usage is TRBV19 and J usage is TRBJ2-3; 9 bases fit TRBD2. The CDR3 has 15 amino acids. The V and J ends lost 5 bases and 2 bases, in that order; junction bases with no gene match: 5. Germline loops: CDR1 LNHDA, CDR2 SQIVND (reference sequence). The CDR3 DNA reads TGTGCCAGTAGTCGGCTAGCGGGGTTCACAGATACGCAGTATTTT. Its translation is CASSRLAGFTDTQYF.

The V and J genes are TRBV7-6 and TRBJ2-1; 8 bases match TRBD2. The CDR3 sequence is 18 residues long. Germline CDR1 is SGHVS and CDR2 is FNYEAQ. V shed 4 bases and J 3 bases; nucleotides not matched to a gene: 14. The CDR3 nucleotides read TGTGCCAGCAGCTCGGGCCCGGCTAGCGGGCCTTTCTACAATGAGCAGTTCTTC. It specifies CASSSGPASGPFYNEQFF.

The chain recombines TRBV2 with TRBJ2-2; D might be TRBD1 (5 bases). CDR3 length equals 15 residues. Germline CDR1 and CDR2: SNHLY and FYNNEI. The V end lost 0 bases, the J end lost 6 bases, and 11 bases lay between the germline ends. CDR3 nucleotide sequence: TGTGCCAGCAGTGAAGCTGGGGCGTTCGCCGGGGAGCTGTTTTTT. Amino acids: CASSEAGAFAGELFF.

The chain employs TRBV2 and TRBJ2-2; no reliable D call. Trimming shortened V by 6 bases and J by 3 bases, and 11 bases separated the two germline ends. There are 14 residues in the CDR3. Per the germline V gene, CDR1 is SNHLY and CDR2 is FYNNEI. The CDR3 nucleotides read TGTGCCAGCAGGGGTGAGACTTACACCGGGGAGCTGTTTTTT. This encodes CASRGETYTGELFF. The complete variable domain, with remaining parts taken from reference TRBV2 and TRBJ2-2, reads EPEVTQTPSHQVTQMGQEVILRCVPISNHLYFYWYRQILGQKVEFLVSFYNNEISEKSEIFDDQFSVERPDGSNFTLKIRSTKLEDSAMYFCASRGETYTGELFFGEGSRLTVL.

On this clone itself: The same CDR3 can be traced to other DNA sequences in this sample. This chain connects TRBV6-1 to TRBJ2-7; 8 bases are shared with TRBD2. The CDR3 sequence is 14 residues long. The ends lost 5 bases at V and 3 bases at J; junction bases unmatched: 6. Germline V gene data show CDR1 as MNHNS and CDR2 as SASEGT. The CDR3 is CASSRGLAGYEQYF. CDR3 coding DNA: TGTGCCAGCAGTCGCGGACTAGCTGGCTACGAGCAGTACTTC.

The V and J genes are TRBV6-6 and TRBJ2-1; tentatively, D is TRBD2 (5 bases). In germline, CDR1 is MNHNY, CDR2 SVGAGI (reference sequence). The length of the CDR3 is 14 residues. V lost 7 bases to trimming and J lost 2 bases, with 12 bases between them. CDR3 sequence: CASTPGYAYNEQFF. The CDR3 DNA sequence: TGTGCCAGCACCCCGGGATACGCCTACAATGAGCAGTTCTTC.

The rearrangement joins TRBV9 to TRBJ2-5, with D unclear. The J call may be wrong; the DNA end is better matched by TRBJ2-7. This CDR3 is 15 amino acids long. CDR1 is SGDLS and CDR2 is YYNGEE in the germline V gene. CDR3 bases: TGTGCCAGCAGCCAGCGAGAGTTTTCGAATTACGAGCAGTACTTC. Its protein is CASSQREFSNYEQYF.

The V and J genes are TRBV2 and TRBJ2-7; perhaps TRBD2 as D (5 bases). This CDR3 is 13 amino acids long. Trimming left V 5 bases short and J 0 bases short, with 8 bases between. Germline loops: CDR1 SNHLY, CDR2 FYNNEI. The CDR3 spells CASSSGISYEQYF. As DNA, the CDR3 is TGTGCCAGCAGTTCCGGGATCTCCTACGAGCAGTACTTC. The full variable domain, its missing parts supplied by reference TRBV2 and TRBJ2-7, is EPEVTQTPSHQVTQMGQEVILRCVPISNHLYFYWYRQILGQKVEFLVSFYNNEISEKSEIFDDQFSVERPDGSNFTLKIRSTKLEDSAMYFCASSSGISYEQYFGPGTRLTVT.

This clone appeared a few times. The chain uses TRBV6-1 and TRBJ2-6; 7 bases agree with TRBD1. The V gene's germline CDR1 is MNHNS and CDR2 SASEGT. V was clipped by 2 bases and J by 4 bases; unmatched bases: 2. CDR3 length: 15 amino acids. CDR3 coding DNA: TGTGCCAGCAGTGAAACAGGGGAGGGGGCCAACGTCCTGACTTTC. Translated, it gives CASSETGEGANVLTF.

The V gene is TRBV27, the J gene TRBJ1-5; a weak D match, TRBD1 (5 bases). The CDR3 loop spans 13 amino acids. Trimming pared 3 bases from V and 9 bases from J, leaving 12 bases between. Per germline, CDR1 MNHEY and CDR2 SMNVEV (reference sequence). The CDR3 DNA sequence: TGTGCCAGCAGTTTTGGGGGGAATAGGCCCCAGCATTTT. As protein: CASSFGGNRPQHF.

This chain connects TRBV6-5 to TRBJ1-5; 7 positions agree with TRBD1. Trimming removed 4 bases from V and 8 bases from J; junction bases left unmatched: 8. CDR3 length: 14 amino acids. CDR1 and CDR2 (germline): MNHEY, SVGAGI. CDR3 amino acids: CASSSGQTVEPQHF. CDR3 nucleotides: TGTGCCAGCAGTTCGGGACAGACCGTTGAGCCCCAGCATTTT.

The V and J genes are TRBV4-3 and TRBJ2-3, with D possibly TRBD2 on 5 matching bases. The CDR3 is 17 residues long. The V and J ends lost 1 base and 4 bases respectively, with 18 bases between them. Germline V gene data show CDR1 as LGHNA and CDR2 as YSLEER. In nucleotides, the CDR3 is TGCGCCAGCAGCCAAGGAGGGCGACTGGAGTTTCCAGATACGCAGTATTTT. Protein product: CASSQGGRLEFPDTQYF.

The chain carries TRBV27 and TRBJ1-5; D perhaps matches TRBD1 (6 bases). From germline, CDR1 is MNHEY and CDR2 SMNVEV (reference sequence). The CDR3 has 15 residues. Trimming shortened V by 6 bases and J by 2 bases, and 14 bases separated the two germline ends. CDR3 sequence (DNA): TGTGCCAGCAGCCTCCAGGGGTATGGCAATCAGCCCCAGCATTTT. Amino acids: CASSLQGYGNQPQHF.

The chain combines TRBV7-9 with TRBJ2-5, with no clear D. Germline lookup yields CDR1 SEHNR and CDR2 FQNEAQ (reference sequence). The CDR3 runs 11 residues. Trimming cost V 3 bases and J 14 bases, with 13 bases left between them. CDR3 loop: CASSLGPSSYF. For the CDR3, the DNA is TGTGCCAGCAGCTTGGGCCCCTCCTCCTACTTC. Full variable domain (outside the CDR3, taken from reference TRBV7-9 and TRBJ2-5): DTGVSQNPRHKITKRGQNVTFRCDPISEHNRLYWYRQTLGQGPEFLTYFQNEAQLEKSRLLSDRFSAERPKGSFSTLEIQRTEQGDSAMYLCASSLGPSSYFGPGTRLLVL.

V and J are TRBV10-3 and TRBJ2-7; D ambiguous. Between the trimmed V and J ends, which lost 9 bases and 5 bases, there was a span of 11 bases. The V gene's germline CDR1 is ENHRY and CDR2 SYGVKD. This CDR3 has 11 amino acids. CDR3: CAIWFENEQYF. CDR3 sequence (DNA): TGTGCCATTTGGTTTGAGAACGAGCAGTACTTC.

On this clone itself: Other DNA sequences in the same sample also yield this CDR3. This chain joins TRBV13 and TRBJ2-7, with D perhaps TRBD2 (6 bases). Trimming left V 2 bases short and J 0 bases short, with 8 bases between. The CDR3 extends over 14 amino acids. Per the germline V gene, CDR1 is PRHDT and CDR2 is FYEKMQ (reference sequence). The CDR3 nucleotides are TGTGCCAGCAGCTTAAGCGGGCGCTCCTACGAGCAGTACTTC. It codes for CASSLSGRSYEQYF.

This chain connects TRBV29-1 to TRBJ2-3; D gene unclear. The CDR3 spans 12 residues. Trimming shortened V by 7 bases and J by 2 bases, and 10 bases separated the two germline ends. Germline-derived CDR1 and CDR2 are SQVTM and ANQGSEA. CDR3 loop: CSGRGNTDTQYF. The CDR3 DNA reads TGCAGCGGGCGCGGCAACACAGATACGCAGTATTTT.